The clone carrying this T cell receptor beta chain was counted once. CDR1 is SGHTA, CDR2 FQGTGA, per germline. The CDR3 consists of 13 residues. V gave up 3 bases and J gave up 1 base, with 6 bases separating them. The table came from immunoSEQ multiplex PCR; TCRdb's copy has only in-frame clones and leaves some out. In the table there are 440,000 or so clones, around 89% of which are singletons. This sample was included in a study of blood T cell repertoires in COVID-19. This chain connects TRBV7-3 to TRBJ2-5; D ambiguous. The sample was peripheral blood. The TCR originated in a woman aged 40 to 50 with COVID-19, enrolled during active disease. The CDR3 reads CASSFSSQETQYF. For the CDR3, the DNA is TGTGCCAGCAGCTTTTCGAGCCAAGAGACCCAGTACTTC.